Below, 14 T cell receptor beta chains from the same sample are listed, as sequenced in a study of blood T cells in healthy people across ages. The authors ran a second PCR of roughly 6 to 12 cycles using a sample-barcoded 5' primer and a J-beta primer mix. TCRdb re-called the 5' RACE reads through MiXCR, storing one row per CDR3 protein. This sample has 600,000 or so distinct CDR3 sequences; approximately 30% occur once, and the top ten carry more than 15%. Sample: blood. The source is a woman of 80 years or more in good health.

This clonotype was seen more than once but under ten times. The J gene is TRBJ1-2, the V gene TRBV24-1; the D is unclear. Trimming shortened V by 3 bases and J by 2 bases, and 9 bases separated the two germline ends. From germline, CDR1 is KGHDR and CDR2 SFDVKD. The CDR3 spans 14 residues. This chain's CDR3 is CATSDVGRNYGYTF. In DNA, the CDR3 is TGTGCCACCAGTGATGTAGGCAGGAACTATGGCTACACCTTC.

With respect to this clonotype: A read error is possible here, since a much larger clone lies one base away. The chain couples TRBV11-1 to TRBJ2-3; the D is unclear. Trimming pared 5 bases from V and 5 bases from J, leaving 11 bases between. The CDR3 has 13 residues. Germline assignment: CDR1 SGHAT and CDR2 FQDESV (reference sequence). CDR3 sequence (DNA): TGTGCCAGCAGCCTACCGACTGGAGATACGCAGTATTTT. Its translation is CASSLPTGDTQYF.

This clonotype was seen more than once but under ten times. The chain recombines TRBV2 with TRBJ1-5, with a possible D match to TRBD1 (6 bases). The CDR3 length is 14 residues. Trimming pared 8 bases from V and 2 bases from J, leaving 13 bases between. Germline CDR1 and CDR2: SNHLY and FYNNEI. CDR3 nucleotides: TGTGCCAGCTGTAGTGCAGGGGGCAATCAGCCCCAGCATTTT. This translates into CASCSAGGNQPQHF.

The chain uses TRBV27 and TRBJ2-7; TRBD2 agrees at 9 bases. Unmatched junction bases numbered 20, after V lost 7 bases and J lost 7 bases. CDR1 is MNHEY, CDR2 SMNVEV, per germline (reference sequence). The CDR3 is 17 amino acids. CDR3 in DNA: TGTGCCAGCAAGTCGAGGGCGGCGGGAGGGCGGAACAATGAGCAGTACTTC. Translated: CASKSRAAGGRNNEQYF.

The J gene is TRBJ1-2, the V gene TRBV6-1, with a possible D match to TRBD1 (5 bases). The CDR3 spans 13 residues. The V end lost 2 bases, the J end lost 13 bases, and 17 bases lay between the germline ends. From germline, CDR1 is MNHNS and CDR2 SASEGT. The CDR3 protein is CASSEKRQGRGTF. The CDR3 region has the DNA TGTGCCAGCAGTGAAAAGCGGCAGGGAAGGGGCACCTTC.

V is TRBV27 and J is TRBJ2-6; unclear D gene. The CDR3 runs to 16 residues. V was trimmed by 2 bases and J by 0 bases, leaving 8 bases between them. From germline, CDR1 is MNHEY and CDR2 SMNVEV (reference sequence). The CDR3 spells CASSLLKSSGANVLTF. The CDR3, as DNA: TGTGCCAGCAGTTTACTCAAATCCTCTGGGGCCAACGTCCTGACTTTC.

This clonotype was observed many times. As DNA, the CDR3 is TGTGCCAGCAGCTTGGTTTCCCGTAATGGGTATGGCTACACCTTC. Translating it yields CASSLVSRNGYGYTF. The V gene is TRBV5-4, the J gene TRBJ1-2; D is uncertain. The germline CDR1 and CDR2 sequences are SGHNT and YYREEE (reference sequence). The CDR3 is 15 residues long. Trimming removed 0 bases at V and 5 bases at J, with 14 bases between.

CDR3: CSAQRAGEPWDTQYF. The CDR3 coding sequence is TGCAGTGCTCAAAGGGCGGGGGAGCCATGGGATACGCAGTATTTT. The chain combines TRBV20-1 with TRBJ2-3; 7 bases fit TRBD2. This CDR3 has 15 amino acids. With V trimmed by 5 bases and J by 6 bases, 14 bases remained unmatched. Germline-derived CDR1 and CDR2 are DFQATT and SNEGSKA (reference sequence).

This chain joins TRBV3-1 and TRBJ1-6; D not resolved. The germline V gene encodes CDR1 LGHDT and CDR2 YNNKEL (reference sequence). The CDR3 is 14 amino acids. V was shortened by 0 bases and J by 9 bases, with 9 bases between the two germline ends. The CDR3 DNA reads TGTGCCAGCAGCCAAGATCAACCAAGTTCACCCCTCCACTTT. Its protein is CASSQDQPSSPLHF.

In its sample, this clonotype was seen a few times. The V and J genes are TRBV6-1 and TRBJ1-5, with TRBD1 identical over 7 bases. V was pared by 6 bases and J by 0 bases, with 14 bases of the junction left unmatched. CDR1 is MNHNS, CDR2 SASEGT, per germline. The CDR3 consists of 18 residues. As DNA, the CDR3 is TGTGCCAGCAGGAAGAGAGGACAGGCCCAAGATAGCAATCAGCCCCAGCATTTT. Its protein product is CASRKRGQAQDSNQPQHF.

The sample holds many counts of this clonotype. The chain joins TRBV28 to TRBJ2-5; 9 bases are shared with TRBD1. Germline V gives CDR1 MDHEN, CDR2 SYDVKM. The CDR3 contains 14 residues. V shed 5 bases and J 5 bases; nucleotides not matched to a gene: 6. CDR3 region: CASSAGQGLETQYF. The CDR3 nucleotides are TGTGCCAGCAGTGCCGGACAGGGGTTGGAGACCCAGTACTTC. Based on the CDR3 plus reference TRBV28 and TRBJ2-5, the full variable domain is DVKVTQSSRYLVKRTGEKVFLECVQDMDHENMFWYRQDPGLGLRLIYFSYDVKMKEKGDIPEGYSVSREKKERFSLILESASTNQTSMYLCASSAGQGLETQYFGPGTRLLVL.

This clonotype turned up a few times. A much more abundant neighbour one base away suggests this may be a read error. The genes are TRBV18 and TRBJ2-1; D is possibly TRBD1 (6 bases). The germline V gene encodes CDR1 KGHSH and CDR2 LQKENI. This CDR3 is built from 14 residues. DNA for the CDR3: TGTGCCGGCTCGTTCAACGGACAGAACAATGAGCAGTTCTTC. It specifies CAGSFNGQNNEQFF.

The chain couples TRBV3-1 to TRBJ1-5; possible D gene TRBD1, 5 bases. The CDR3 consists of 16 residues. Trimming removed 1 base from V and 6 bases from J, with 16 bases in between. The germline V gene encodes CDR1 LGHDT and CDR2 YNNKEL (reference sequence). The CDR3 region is CASSQGGQRGGQPQHF. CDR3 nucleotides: TGTGCCAGCAGCCAAGGAGGGCAGAGGGGAGGTCAGCCCCAGCATTTT.

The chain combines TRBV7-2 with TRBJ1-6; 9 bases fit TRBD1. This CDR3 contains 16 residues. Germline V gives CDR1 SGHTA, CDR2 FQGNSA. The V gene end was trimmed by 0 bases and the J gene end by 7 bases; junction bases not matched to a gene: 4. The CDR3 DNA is TGTGCCAGCAGCTTAGCGTACAGGGGGCAGAATTCACCCCTCCACTTT. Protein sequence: CASSLAYRGQNSPLHF.